The clone carrying this T cell receptor beta chain was counted a few times. The antigen remains unidentified. Germline CDR1 SGHRS, CDR2 YFSETQ. The V and J ends lost 0 bases and 7 bases respectively, with 11 bases between them. This CDR3 spans 15 amino acids. The sample is drawn from a study of identical twins. Overall study findings and caveats: Within twin pairs, the out-of-frame alpha sequences they shared showed excess low generation probability. There were fewer insertions in abundant cord blood beta clonotypes, but memory repertoires showed no such pattern.

A universal primer binding site was introduced by template switching. The final cDNA contained unique molecular identifiers. TCRdb ran MiXCR on the 5' RACE reads and lists one entry per CDR3 protein. The sample holds about 810,000 distinct CDR3 sequences, 9% to 15% seen once. In addition, the sample was reused for a study of yellow fever vaccine responses in identical twins.

The V call is TRBV5-1, the J call TRBJ1-6; D not resolved. The specimen sequenced was PBMCs. This TCR derives from a woman under 30 in good health. CDR3 residues: CASSLGPSENSPLHF. The CDR3 nucleotides read TGCGCCAGCAGCTTGGGACCCTCGGAGAATTCACCCCTCCACTTT.